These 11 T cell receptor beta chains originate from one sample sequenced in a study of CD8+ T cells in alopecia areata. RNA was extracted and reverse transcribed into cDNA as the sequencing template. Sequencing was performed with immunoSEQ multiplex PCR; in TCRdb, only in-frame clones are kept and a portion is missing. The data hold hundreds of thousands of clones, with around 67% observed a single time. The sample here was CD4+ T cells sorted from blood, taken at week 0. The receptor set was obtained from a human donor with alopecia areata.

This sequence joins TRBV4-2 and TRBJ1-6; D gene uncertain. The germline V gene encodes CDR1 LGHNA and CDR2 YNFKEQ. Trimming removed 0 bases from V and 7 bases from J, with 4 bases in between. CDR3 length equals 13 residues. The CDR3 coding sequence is TGTGCCAGCAGCCAAGAGGAGAATTCACCCCTCCACTTT. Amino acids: CASSQEENSPLHF.

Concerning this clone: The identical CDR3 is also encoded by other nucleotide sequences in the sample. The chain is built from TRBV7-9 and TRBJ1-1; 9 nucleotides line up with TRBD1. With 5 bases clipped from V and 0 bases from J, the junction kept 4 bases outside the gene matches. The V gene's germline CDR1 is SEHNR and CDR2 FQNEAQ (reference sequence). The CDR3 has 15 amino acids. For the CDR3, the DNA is TGTGCCAGCAGCCTAGGACAGGGGATGAACACTGAAGCTTTCTTT. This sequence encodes CASSLGQGMNTEAFF.

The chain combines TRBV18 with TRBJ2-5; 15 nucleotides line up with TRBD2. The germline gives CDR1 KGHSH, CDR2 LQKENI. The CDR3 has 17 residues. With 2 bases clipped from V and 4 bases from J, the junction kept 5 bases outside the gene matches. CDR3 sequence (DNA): TGTGCCAGCTCACCAACGGGACTAGCGGGGGGAAGAGAGACCCAGTACTTC. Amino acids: CASSPTGLAGGRETQYF.

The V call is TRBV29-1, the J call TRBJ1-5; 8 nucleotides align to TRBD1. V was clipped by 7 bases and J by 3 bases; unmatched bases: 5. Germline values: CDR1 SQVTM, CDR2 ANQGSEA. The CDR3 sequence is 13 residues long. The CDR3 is CSALGQANQPQHF. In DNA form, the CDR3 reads TGCAGCGCCTTGGGACAGGCCAATCAGCCCCAGCATTTT.

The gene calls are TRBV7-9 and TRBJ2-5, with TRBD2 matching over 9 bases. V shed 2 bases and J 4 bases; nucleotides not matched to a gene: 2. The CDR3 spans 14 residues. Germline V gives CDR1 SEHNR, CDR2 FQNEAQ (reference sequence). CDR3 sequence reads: CASSLFSGGETQYF. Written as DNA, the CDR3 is TGTGCCAGCAGCTTATTTAGCGGGGGAGAGACCCAGTACTTC. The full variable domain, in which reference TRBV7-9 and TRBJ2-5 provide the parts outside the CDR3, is DTGVSQNPRHKITKRGQNVTFRCDPISEHNRLYWYRQTLGQGPEFLTYFQNEAQLEKSRLLSDRFSAERPKGSFSTLEIQRTEQGDSAMYLCASSLFSGGETQYFGPGTRLLVL.

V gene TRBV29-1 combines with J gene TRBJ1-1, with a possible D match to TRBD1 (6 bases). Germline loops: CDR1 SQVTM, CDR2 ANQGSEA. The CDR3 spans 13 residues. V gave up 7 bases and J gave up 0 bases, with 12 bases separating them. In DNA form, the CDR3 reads TGCAGCGGTCGTAGGGGGTTGAACACTGAAGCTTTCTTT. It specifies CSGRRGLNTEAFF.

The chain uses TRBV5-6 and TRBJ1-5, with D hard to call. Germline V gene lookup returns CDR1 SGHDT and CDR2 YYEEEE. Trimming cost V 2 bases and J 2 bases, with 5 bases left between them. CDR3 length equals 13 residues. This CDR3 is CASSFQGNQPQHF. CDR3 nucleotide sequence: TGTGCCAGCAGCTTTCAGGGCAATCAGCCCCAGCATTTT.

The CDR3: CAWGRDRNSPLHF. DNA for the CDR3: TGTGCCTGGGGCCGGGACCGGAATTCACCCCTCCACTTT. This sequence joins TRBV30 and TRBJ1-6, with D perhaps matching TRBD1 (5 bases). CDR1 GTSNPN and CDR2 SVGIG come from the germline V gene (reference sequence). CDR3 length: 13 residues. V gave up 5 bases and J gave up 7 bases, with 12 bases separating them.

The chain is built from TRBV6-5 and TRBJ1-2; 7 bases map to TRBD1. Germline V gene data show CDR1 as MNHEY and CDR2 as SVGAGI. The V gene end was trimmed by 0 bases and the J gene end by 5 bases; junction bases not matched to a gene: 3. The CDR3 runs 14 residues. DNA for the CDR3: TGTGCCAGCAGTTACTCGGGACAGCTTTATGGCTACACCTTC. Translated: CASSYSGQLYGYTF.

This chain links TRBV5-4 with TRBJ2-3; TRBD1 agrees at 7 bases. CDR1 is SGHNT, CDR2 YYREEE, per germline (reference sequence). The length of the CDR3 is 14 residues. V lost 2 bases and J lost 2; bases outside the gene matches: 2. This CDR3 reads CASSFKGATDTQYF. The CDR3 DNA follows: TGTGCCAGCAGCTTTAAGGGGGCCACAGATACGCAGTATTTT.

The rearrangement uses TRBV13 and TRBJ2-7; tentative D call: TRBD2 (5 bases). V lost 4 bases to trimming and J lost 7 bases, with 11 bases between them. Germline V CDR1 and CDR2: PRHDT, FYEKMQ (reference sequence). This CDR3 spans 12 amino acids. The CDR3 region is CASSYFPGEQYF. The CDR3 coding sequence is TGTGCCAGCAGCTACTTCCCGGGGGAGCAGTACTTC.